The source of this TCR beta chain is a study of metastatic and nonmetastatic thyroid tumors. The entire patient cohort was treatment-naive prior to thyroid surgery. Germline-derived CDR1 and CDR2 are SGHAT and FQNNGV. Trimming took 2 bases from V and 5 from J, leaving 10 bases between them. The CDR3 totals 13 residues. Per the authors' pipeline: What underpinned the distant-metastasis classifier for papillary thyroid cancer was the set of CDR3 differences across clinicopathological groups. Using MiXCR, TCRdb re-called clones from the PCR reads. The V and J calls and clone size come from TCRdb's table, not from the authors' own analysis. The data contain tens of thousands of clones, roughly 24% of them singletons.

The chain combines TRBV11-2 with TRBJ2-7; the D gene is possibly TRBD2 (6 bases). Sequenced material: blood. This sequence was found in a female donor with papillary thyroid cancer or a benign thyroid nodule (not recorded which). Some clones in this sample may be carry-over from other donors' samples. CDR3 amino acids: CASSLWGGNEQYF. The CDR3 region has the DNA TGTGCCAGCAGCTTATGGGGAGGAAACGAGCAGTACTTC.